This entry lists 5 T cell receptor beta chains sequenced from one sample in a study of early T cells in non-severe SARS-CoV-2 infection (dated by TCRdb to 2020 to 2022). Libraries were made using 5' RACE. The sequencing machine was a NextSeq 500. The public reads were quality trimmed at Q25 with fastp and then assembled into clones with MiXCR by TCRdb, keeping productive beta chains. Rows are unified per CDR3 protein, each entry keeping the most common DNA and genes. The sample table contains some 49,000 distinct CDR3 sequences; only one count was recorded for 12% of them. About 9.7% of the sample goes to the ten largest clones. The sequenced sample was whole blood. The receptor source for this set is an adult who was a healthcare worker with PCR-confirmed SARS-CoV-2 infection or an uninfected control (not recorded which).

This clonotype has at least ten counts. J is TRBJ2-1 and V is TRBV7-9; TRBD2 agrees at 9 bases. This CDR3 is 13 amino acids long. Germline V gene sequence: CDR1 SEHNR, CDR2 FQNEAQ (reference sequence). J gave up 8 bases and V 5 bases, and 4 bases lay outside the gene matches. The CDR3 loop reads CASSRSGGHEQFF. In DNA, the CDR3 is TGTGCCAGCAGCCGGAGCGGGGGGCATGAGCAGTTCTTC.

The chain employs TRBV7-9 and TRBJ1-1; no definite D call. The ends were cut back, 5 bases at V and 3 bases at J, with 10 bases in the middle. The CDR3 covers 13 residues. Germline loops: CDR1 SEHNR, CDR2 FQNEAQ (reference sequence). The CDR3 sequence is CASSGTGHTEAFF. CDR3 DNA sequence: TGTGCCAGCAGCGGTACTGGGCACACTGAAGCTTTCTTT.

V and J are TRBV6-2 or TRBV6-3 and TRBJ2-3; D remains ambiguous. Looked up from germline, CDR1 is MNHEY and CDR2 is SVGEGT. Trimming shortened V by 5 bases and J by 2 bases, and 11 bases separated the two germline ends. CDR3 length: 14 residues. CDR3 DNA sequence: TGTGCCAGCAGTCGAGCGATTTCCACAGATACGCAGTATTTT. This encodes CASSRAISTDTQYF.

This clonotype was counted ten times or more. The rearrangement joins TRBV10-3 to TRBJ1-4, with D possibly TRBD1 on 5 matching bases. CDR1 and CDR2 from the germline V gene are ENHRY and SYGVKD. CDR3 length: 13 amino acids. Between the trimmed V and J ends, which lost 6 bases and 3 bases, there was a span of 8 bases. The CDR3: CAISGHPNEKLFF. As DNA, the CDR3 is TGTGCCATCAGCGGACACCCTAATGAAAAACTGTTTTTT.

Ten or more counts support this clonotype. The chain is built from TRBV11-2 and TRBJ1-2, with 9 bases matching TRBD1. The germline CDR1 and CDR2 sequences are SGHAT and FQNNGV. This CDR3 is built from 13 residues. Trimming removed 6 bases from V and 6 bases from J; junction bases left unmatched: 5. The CDR3 DNA follows: TGTGCCAGCAGACCGGGGACAGGGCATGGCTACACCTTC. Protein: CASRPGTGHGYTF.